The 30 T cell receptor beta chains listed next were all sequenced from one sample in a study of T-cell reconstitution after alpha-beta-depleted transplantation in children. Unique molecular identifiers tagged the TCRbeta library. One entry per CDR3 protein results from TCRdb running MiXCR on the PCR reads. The table lists around 490,000 distinct CDR3 sequences, roughly an eighth of them singletons. Sequencing was performed on PBMCs, mostly from graft donor cells, taken 180 days after TCRalphabeta/CD19-depleted stem cell transplant. Every receptor here comes from a female patient aged 2-9 years who had a stem cell transplant for aplastic anemia, so the T cells may come from the graft donor.

This chain connects TRBV7-9 to TRBJ1-1; 8 positions match TRBD1. The V gene end was trimmed by 5 bases and the J gene end by 4 bases; junction bases not matched to a gene: 9. The CDR3 runs to 15 residues. Germline loops: CDR1 SEHNR, CDR2 FQNEAQ (reference sequence). CDR3 DNA sequence: TGTGCCAGCAGCCTTCCCAGGGGGCCGAGCACTGAAGCTTTCTTT. Its protein is CASSLPRGPSTEAFF.

This clonotype was counted only a few times. The V call is TRBV12-3 or TRBV12-4, the J call TRBJ1-1, with D perhaps TRBD1 (6 bases). This CDR3 region has 14 residues. Trimming removed 4 bases from V and 3 bases from J, with 12 bases in between. The CDR3 loop is CASSWGGGHTEAFF. CDR3 nucleotide sequence: TGTGCCAGCAGTTGGGGAGGGGGTCACACTGAAGCTTTCTTT.

This clonotype has a count of ten or more. The chain has TRBV28 and TRBJ1-2; D is undetermined. The germline CDR1 and CDR2 sequences are MDHEN and SYDVKM. The CDR3 is made up of 17 amino acids. V was shortened by 5 bases and J by 2 bases, with 21 bases between the two germline ends. In DNA form, the CDR3 reads TGTGCCAGCAGTACCCAGGACCCATTCCCCATAAACTATGGCTACACCTTC. The encoded protein is CASSTQDPFPINYGYTF.

This clonotype was counted a few times. The J gene is TRBJ2-3, the V gene TRBV20-1; perhaps TRBD2 as D (5 bases). Trimming pared 6 bases from V and 2 bases from J, leaving 18 bases between. This CDR3 has 15 amino acids. The germline CDR1 and CDR2 sequences are DFQATT and SNEGSKA (reference sequence). The CDR3 region is CSATRRAGLTDTQYF. The CDR3 region has the DNA TGCAGTGCCACGCGTCGGGCGGGTCTCACAGATACGCAGTATTTT.

The table lists this clonotype with a few counts. The rearrangement links TRBV5-1 to TRBJ2-7; D is uncertain. This CDR3 has 15 residues. With 2 bases removed from V and 0 bases from J, the gap between germline ends came to 12 bases. CDR1 is SGHRS, CDR2 YFSETQ, per germline. The CDR3 is CASSFDKDGSYEQYV. The CDR3 DNA follows: TGCGCCAGCAGCTTCGACAAGGACGGCTCCTACGAGCAGTACGTC.

This clonotype turned up a few times. The V and J genes are TRBV20-1 and TRBJ2-5; TRBD2 matches at 8 bases. Germline-derived CDR1 and CDR2 are DFQATT and SNEGSKA (reference sequence). J lost 6 bases, V lost 4 bases, and 7 bases had no gene match. CDR3 length equals 13 residues. The CDR3 DNA sequence: TGCAGTGCTATGAGCGGGAGCCTGAAGACCCAGTACTTC. Its translation is CSAMSGSLKTQYF.

The chain employs TRBV5-1 and TRBJ1-2; perhaps TRBD1 as D (6 bases). The CDR3 is made up of 14 amino acids. Trimming shortened V by 0 bases and J by 6 bases, and 12 bases separated the two germline ends. Germline V gene lookup returns CDR1 SGHRS and CDR2 YFSETQ. The CDR3 nucleotides are TGCGCCAGCAGCTTGGTTCCGGGGGCAGATGGCTACACCTTC. Protein: CASSLVPGADGYTF.

This rearrangement joins TRBV28 to TRBJ2-4, with a weak D call TRBD1 (6 bases). Trimming took 5 bases from V and 3 from J, leaving 17 bases between them. The CDR3 sequence is 16 residues long. CDR1 MDHEN and CDR2 SYDVKM come from the germline V gene. CDR3 DNA sequence: TGTGCCAGCAGTCCTCACAGGGCTGGTGGCAAAAACATTCAGTACTTC. Its translation: CASSPHRAGGKNIQYF.

The chain uses TRBV29-1 and TRBJ2-1; 11 bases are a match to TRBD2. Germline-derived CDR1 and CDR2 are SQVTM and ANQGSEA. The junction had 2 bases not matched to a gene; V was cut back by 5 bases and J by 5 bases. This CDR3 spans 13 amino acids. The CDR3 coding sequence is TGCAGCGTTACGGGACTAGCGGACAATGAGCAGTTCTTC. This translates into CSVTGLADNEQFF.

The chain employs TRBV18 and TRBJ1-6; D unresolved. Germline-derived CDR1 and CDR2 are KGHSH and LQKENI. The CDR3 is 15 residues long. Trimming removed 4 bases at V and 8 bases at J, with 15 bases between. The CDR3 DNA sequence: TGTGCCAGCTCACATAAGTCGACGGAGTATTCACCCCTCCACTTT. This encodes CASSHKSTEYSPLHF.

This clonotype was counted only a few times. The rearrangement joins TRBV7-2 to TRBJ2-5; the match to TRBD1 covers 7 bases. This CDR3 has 16 amino acids. V lost 5 bases to trimming and J lost 7 bases; unmatched junction nucleotides: 16. Germline V gives CDR1 SGHTA, CDR2 FQGNSA. CDR3 loop: CASSPMSQGLLGTQYF. The CDR3 DNA sequence: TGTGCCAGCAGCCCAATGTCACAGGGGCTACTGGGGACCCAGTACTTC.

This clonotype has only a few counts. The chain recombines TRBV7-9 with TRBJ1-2; a weak D match, TRBD1 (6 bases). The CDR3 length is 13 residues. Trimming stripped 3 bases from V and 4 bases from J, with 9 bases between. The germline gives CDR1 SEHNR, CDR2 FQNEAQ (reference sequence). Here the CDR3 reads CASSFTGRYGYTF. The CDR3 DNA is TGTGCCAGCAGCTTCACAGGGCGCTATGGCTACACCTTC.

The chain has TRBV28 and TRBJ2-1; D might be TRBD2 (7 bases). V was clipped by 4 bases and J by 0 bases, with 19 bases between them. This CDR3 contains 18 residues. CDR1 and CDR2 (germline): MDHEN, SYDVKM. As DNA, the CDR3 is TGTGCCAGCAGTTCAGCGGGGTCAAAGGGGGGCTCCTACAATGAGCAGTTCTTC. Protein: CASSSAGSKGGSYNEQFF. The whole variable domain, filled in from reference TRBV28 and TRBJ2-1, reads DVKVTQSSRYLVKRTGEKVFLECVQDMDHENMFWYRQDPGLGLRLIYFSYDVKMKEKGDIPEGYSVSREKKERFSLILESASTNQTSMYLCASSSAGSKGGSYNEQFFGPGTRLTVL.

The chain carries TRBV4-3 and TRBJ2-1; the D is unclear. Germline CDR1 LGHNA, CDR2 YSLEER. Trimming took 0 bases from V and 4 from J, leaving 13 bases between them. The CDR3 runs to 16 residues. The CDR3 region has the DNA TGCGCCAGCAGCCAAGATTCCGTTTTAGGGTACAATGAGCAGTTCTTC. Amino acids: CASSQDSVLGYNEQFF.

This clonotype has only a few counts. V gene TRBV7-9 combines with J gene TRBJ1-2, with 10 nucleotides matching TRBD1. The CDR3 loop spans 17 amino acids. Germline V CDR1 and CDR2: SEHNR, FQNEAQ (reference sequence). V lost 1 base to trimming and J lost 2 bases; unmatched junction nucleotides: 7. The CDR3 region has the DNA TGTGCCAGCAGCTTAGGAGGCCCGGGACAGGGGAACTATGGCTACACCTTC. This sequence encodes CASSLGGPGQGNYGYTF.

With respect to this clonotype: The junction does not match germline at one end; this may be a read error. The chain is built from TRBV7-9 and TRBJ1-1; D is unresolved. This CDR3 has 13 residues. CDR1 and CDR2 from the germline V gene are SEHNR and FQNEAQ (reference sequence). CDR3 coding DNA: TGTGCCAGCGGCTTAGGGCTCCTCCCTGAAGCTTTCTTT. This sequence encodes CASGLGLLPEAFF.

The rearrangement joins TRBV29-1 to TRBJ1-1; 9 nucleotides line up with TRBD1. Per germline, CDR1 SQVTM and CDR2 ANQGSEA. With 5 bases clipped from V and 3 bases from J, the junction kept 7 bases outside the gene matches. This CDR3 spans 14 amino acids. The CDR3 DNA reads TGCAGCGTTCCAAAACAGGGGGCACACACTGAAGCTTTCTTT. Encoded protein: CSVPKQGAHTEAFF. Supplemented by reference TRBV29-1 and TRBJ1-1, the full variable domain reads SAVISQKPSRDICQRGTSLTIQCQVDSQVTMMFWYRQQPGQSLTLIATANQGSEATYESGFVIDKFPISRPNLTFSTLTVSNMSPEDSSIYLCSVPKQGAHTEAFFGQGTRLTVV.

This clonotype showed up just a few times. The gene calls are TRBV12-3 or TRBV12-4 and TRBJ2-2; D ambiguous. V lost 1 base and J 0 bases, leaving 9 bases between the germline ends. This CDR3 has 16 amino acids. For the CDR3, the DNA is TGTGCCAGCAGTTTAGTCGGGCCTCCGAACACCGGGGAGCTGTTTTTT. Translating it yields CASSLVGPPNTGELFF.

V is TRBV27 and J is TRBJ2-7; D is perhaps TRBD2 (6 bases). Germline values: CDR1 MNHEY, CDR2 SMNVEV (reference sequence). Trimming left V 5 bases short and J 1 base short, with 15 bases between. The CDR3 has 15 amino acids. Here the CDR3 DNA reads TGTGCCAGCAGTACCCTCGGCGGGACTTCCTACGAGCAGTACGTC. Amino acids: CASSTLGGTSYEQYV.

This clonotype appeared a few times. The chain is built from TRBV5-1 and TRBJ2-1, with a tentative D call TRBD2 (5 bases). The ends were cut back, 5 bases at V and 8 bases at J, with 17 bases in the middle. Germline CDR1 and CDR2: SGHRS and YFSETQ. The CDR3 sequence is 14 residues long. CDR3 sequence reads: CASRKPGTFHEQFF. The DNA of the CDR3 is TGCGCCAGCAGGAAACCGGGAACCTTCCATGAGCAGTTCTTC.

The genes are TRBV7-2 and TRBJ2-1; 7 positions match TRBD2. This CDR3 has 14 amino acids. CDR1 is SGHTA, CDR2 FQGNSA, per germline. V was pared by 1 base and J by 9 bases, with 6 bases of the junction left unmatched. CDR3 bases: TGTGCCAGCAGCTTAGGGCGGGAGTTAAGTGAGCAGTTCTTC. Translation: CASSLGRELSEQFF.

The rearrangement links TRBV7-9 to TRBJ2-1; TRBD1 agrees at 7 bases. Germline CDR1 and CDR2: SEHNR and FQNEAQ (reference sequence). Trimming cost V 5 bases and J 8 bases; bases outside gene matches: 15. The CDR3 length is 16 residues. The CDR3 nucleotides are TGTGCCAGCAGCATACAGGGGCCGTACTACAAACATGAGCAGTTCTTC. Amino acids: CASSIQGPYYKHEQFF.

This clonotype was picked up a small number of times. The rearrangement joins TRBV7-2 to TRBJ1-2; the D is unclear. Trimming left V 1 base short and J 1 base short, with 13 bases between. The V gene's germline CDR1 is SGHTA and CDR2 FQGNSA. The CDR3 has 16 amino acids. CDR3 sequence reads: CASSLVPSAVNYGYTF. Written as DNA, the CDR3 is TGTGCCAGCAGCTTAGTACCGAGCGCCGTTAACTATGGCTACACCTTC.

A remark on this clonotype: The CDR3 end shows no conserved phenylalanine or tryptophan, and so a read error is likely. The chain employs TRBV4-1 and TRBJ2-7; D perhaps matches TRBD2 (5 bases). Germline V lookup: CDR1 MGHRA, CDR2 YSYEKL. This CDR3 comprises 14 residues. Trimming took 4 bases from V and 1 from J, leaving 11 bases between them. CDR3 sequence: CASSLRERSYEQYI. CDR3 nucleotides: TGCGCCAGCAGCCTGAGGGAGAGGTCCTACGAGCAGTACATC.

This clonotype was seen only a few times. The genes are TRBV7-2 and TRBJ2-5, with D possibly called TRBD1 or TRBD2 (5 bases each). From germline, CDR1 is SGHTA and CDR2 FQGNSA. The V end was cut by 3 bases, the J end by 5 bases, with 19 bases between. The CDR3 runs to 16 residues. In DNA form, the CDR3 reads TGTGCCAGCAGCTTTCTCCGGGACGCCCCCACGGAGACCCAGTACTTC. Protein: CASSFLRDAPTETQYF.

This clonotype occurred a few times. The chain couples TRBV12-3 or TRBV12-4 to TRBJ2-1; D not certain. CDR3 length equals 15 residues. Trimming cost V 3 bases and J 2 bases, with 11 bases left between them. CDR3: CASSFLGIPYNEQFF. The DNA of the CDR3 is TGTGCCAGCAGTTTTCTAGGGATTCCCTACAATGAGCAGTTCTTC.

Many counts were recorded for this clonotype. V is TRBV5-1 and J is TRBJ2-7, with 7 bases identical to TRBD1. V lost 4 bases, J lost 5 bases, and 12 bases stayed unmatched. CDR1 and CDR2 (germline): SGHRS, YFSETQ. The length of the CDR3 is 15 residues. CDR3 in DNA: TGCGCCAGCAGCCAAAGGGGGCCGCCTGAGGACGAGCAGTACTTC. It specifies CASSQRGPPEDEQYF.

The gene calls are TRBV13 and TRBJ2-4; D is ambiguous. The CDR3 extends over 15 amino acids. The germline V gene has CDR1 PRHDT and CDR2 FYEKMQ (reference sequence). Trimming cost V 5 bases and J 2 bases, with 13 bases left between them. The CDR3 protein is CASSLDPLTKNIQYF. The CDR3, as DNA: TGTGCCAGCAGCCTGGACCCGCTCACCAAAAACATTCAGTACTTC.

This clonotype was seen more than once but under ten times. The rearrangement joins TRBV4-3 to TRBJ2-1; 8 nucleotides match TRBD1. Germline V gives CDR1 LGHNA, CDR2 YSLEER. Trimming took 8 bases from V and 4 from J; bases not matched to a gene: 7. This CDR3 is built from 14 residues. The CDR3 DNA reads TGCGCCAGCTCTCGCGGACAGGGATACAATGAGCAGTTCTTC. Its protein is CASSRGQGYNEQFF.

V usage is TRBV5-1 and J usage is TRBJ2-6; D is undetermined. Germline CDR1 is SGHRS and CDR2 is YFSETQ. The length of the CDR3 is 16 residues. Deletions cut 1 base from V and 1 base from J, with 9 bases between. CDR3 sequence reads: CASSLNVLSGANVLTF. The CDR3 region has the DNA TGCGCCAGCAGCTTGAATGTTCTATCTGGGGCCAACGTCCTGACTTTC.